This paragraph reports one T cell receptor (beta chain). This clone's antigen is unknown. No base-level quality is on record; no much larger clone is a single base apart. Inclusive of the bounding cysteine and phenylalanine, the CDR3 is 14 residues long. This entry keeps only the CDR3 DNA: 42 bases, framed from base 1. The V end loses 6 bases and the J end loses 3 bases, and a stretch of 15 bases separates them. The sample originates from a study of T cell repertoires in cytomegalovirus infection (dated by TCRdb to 2018 to 2020). Concerning the study at large: The HLA type of each donor mattered for the analysis, because public TCR beta signatures pointed to carriage of CMV infection along with the matching HLA type.

Summary of the overall study and its limitations: The ex vivo response was dominated by HLA-C-restricted CMV-specific TCR beta clonotypes, and the single most frequent clonotype in two of eight donors was supplied by these HLA-C-restricted clonotypes. Cumulative frequency of public TCR beta family members discriminated carriers of CMV infection plus the relevant HLA type in this cohort and an independent 352-donor cohort.

Sequencing used an Illumina HiSeq 1500. TCRdb ran its own pipeline on the public reads, namely fastp trimming at Q25 and MiXCR clone calling, and kept in-frame beta chains. Entries are consolidated by CDR3 protein sequence, retaining the most common genes and DNA. This sample comprises more than 350,000 distinct CDR3 sequences, roughly 31% of them detected only once. The ten most abundant clones make up roughly an eighth of the sample. This TCR was recovered from a human donor in good health (CMV status not recorded). Some clones in this sample may be carry-over from other donors' samples. The sequencing input was PBMCs. The chain was built from TRBV12-3 or TRBV12-4 and TRBJ2-7; the D gene lacks a confident call. The CDR3 region reads CASSTGPGHYEQYF. The nucleotides read TGTGCCAGCAGCACCGGGCCCGGCCACTACGAGCAGTACTTC.